These 24 T cell receptor beta chains share one sample of origin, sequenced in a study of blood T cell repertoires in COVID-19 (dated by TCRdb to 2018 to 2020). The library was made by the immunoSEQ multiplex PCR assay. As stored in TCRdb, this immuneACCESS dataset retains in-frame rearrangements with V and J assigned. A fraction of the clones does not appear; measured against another copy, unresolved V genes explain less than half of the discrepancy, and the remainder lacks a known reason. This sample holds fewer than 300,000 clones; about 89% were observed only once. The leading ten clones occupy 8.5% to 10% of the sample. The sequencing sample was made of peripheral blood. The receptors here all came from a man aged 35 to 55 who had recovered from COVID-19.

This chain joins TRBV12-3 or TRBV12-4 and TRBJ1-2; TRBD1 aligns across 9 bases. The CDR3 sequence is 13 residues long. The V gene end was trimmed by 3 bases and the J gene end by 8 bases; junction bases not matched to a gene: 4. The CDR3 sequence: CASSLGTGTGYTF. CDR3 in DNA: TGTGCCAGCAGTTTGGGGACAGGGACCGGCTACACCTTC.

The rearrangement joins TRBV6-5 to TRBJ2-7, with D hard to call. V was trimmed by 5 bases and J by 2 bases, leaving 10 bases between them. The CDR3 sequence is 13 residues long. Germline V gene data show CDR1 as MNHEY and CDR2 as SVGAGI. CDR3 coding DNA: TGTGCCAGCAGTCTCCTAGGAACCTACGAGCAGTACTTC. It encodes CASSLLGTYEQYF.

V usage is TRBV11-2 and J usage is TRBJ1-2; perhaps TRBD1 as D (5 bases). Trimming pared 0 bases from V and 8 bases from J, leaving 19 bases between. The CDR3 covers 16 residues. Germline CDR1 and CDR2: SGHAT and FQNNGV. The CDR3 sequence: CASSLESAGWGGGYTF. The DNA for the CDR3 is TGTGCCAGCAGCTTAGAATCTGCAGGGTGGGGCGGCGGCTACACCTTC.

The chain has TRBV10-3 and TRBJ2-3; 9 bases are shared with TRBD2. Germline CDR1 and CDR2: ENHRY and SYGVKD. The V segment lost 4 bases and the J segment 1 base; nucleotides outside the gene matches: 6. This CDR3 contains 16 residues. The DNA for the CDR3 is TGTGCCATCAGTGGTGCCCAGCGGGGGGGCACAGATACGCAGTATTTT. Protein: CAISGAQRGGTDTQYF.

This clone was counted once. The gene calls are TRBV7-2 and TRBJ2-3; D is perhaps TRBD2 (5 bases). Deletions cut 5 bases from V and 8 bases from J, with 20 bases between. This CDR3 has 15 amino acids. CDR1 is SGHTA, CDR2 FQGNSA, per germline. The CDR3 here is CASSTDLTRIRTQYF. As DNA, the CDR3 is TGTGCCAGCAGCACCGACCTCACTAGGATCCGTACGCAGTATTTT.

This chain connects TRBV13 to TRBJ2-3; possibly TRBD2 for D (7 bases). Deletions cut 6 bases from V and 4 bases from J, with 20 bases between. This CDR3 comprises 16 residues. From germline, CDR1 is PRHDT and CDR2 FYEKMQ (reference sequence). The CDR3 bases are TGTGCCAGCAGTCTCGCGGGGGCGGGGGTTGCAGATACGCAGTATTTT. This sequence encodes CASSLAGAGVADTQYF.

In nucleotides, the CDR3 is TGTGCCAGCAGCCAGGGGAACACCTACAATGAGCAGTTCTTC. It codes for CASSQGNTYNEQFF. The V call is TRBV6-2 or TRBV6-3, the J call TRBJ2-1; weak D call: TRBD1 (6 bases). In germline, CDR1 is MNHEY, CDR2 SVGEGT. The V and J ends lost 6 bases and 2 bases respectively, with 11 bases between them. The CDR3 loop spans 14 amino acids.

CDR3 coding DNA: TGTGCCAGCAGTTACTCGAAAGGGGCAGGAGATACGCAGTATTTT. Translation gives CASSYSKGAGDTQYF. The V call is TRBV6-5, the J call TRBJ2-3; TRBD1 might be the D (5 bases). Looked up from germline, CDR1 is MNHEY and CDR2 is SVGAGI. CDR3 length: 15 amino acids. Trimming left V 0 bases short and J 5 bases short, with 12 bases between.

V gene TRBV5-4 combines with J gene TRBJ1-4; D uncertain. The germline V and J ends were trimmed by 4 bases and 5 bases, with 6 bases remaining between them. Germline V gives CDR1 SGHNT, CDR2 YYREEE (reference sequence). The length of the CDR3 is 12 residues. CDR3 coding DNA: TGTGCCAGCAGCGCCGAGAATGAAAAACTGTTTTTT. Translated: CASSAENEKLFF.

V and J are TRBV12-3 or TRBV12-4 and TRBJ2-3; no firm D call. The CDR3 sequence is 11 residues long. V was trimmed by 2 bases and J by 8 bases, leaving 5 bases between them. DNA for the CDR3: TGTGCCAGCAGTTTAAGAGTTACGCAGTATTTT. This sequence encodes CASSLRVTQYF.

The V gene is TRBV27, the J gene TRBJ2-3; TRBD2 might be the D (6 bases). Germline V gene lookup returns CDR1 MNHEY and CDR2 SMNVEV (reference sequence). The V and J ends lost 6 bases and 5 bases respectively, with 12 bases between them. This CDR3 contains 13 residues. The CDR3 region is CASSLGGVDTQYF. CDR3 coding DNA: TGTGCCAGCAGCCTGGGCGGGGTAGATACGCAGTATTTT.

The chain couples TRBV3-1 (or the pseudogene TRBV3-2) to TRBJ2-1, with D unresolved. Between the trimmed V and J ends, which lost 4 bases and 0 bases, there was a span of 10 bases. CDR1 and CDR2 (germline): LGHDT, YNNKEL (reference sequence). The CDR3 covers 15 residues. CDR3 sequence reads: CASSRDFYSYNEQFF. CDR3 nucleotide sequence: TGTGCCAGCAGCCGAGACTTTTACTCCTACAATGAGCAGTTCTTC.

The J gene is TRBJ2-7, the V gene TRBV12-3 or TRBV12-4, with a tentative D call TRBD1 (6 bases). The CDR3 totals 11 residues. V lost 3 bases and J 10 bases, leaving 10 bases between the germline ends. Here the CDR3 reads CASSFRGEQYF. The CDR3 nucleotides read TGTGCCAGCAGTTTCAGGGGAGAACAGTACTTC.

The V gene is TRBV29-1, the J gene TRBJ1-2, with no clear D. This CDR3 comprises 13 residues. CDR1 and CDR2 from the germline V gene are SQVTM and ANQGSEA. V shed 3 bases and J shed 4 bases, with 12 bases lying between them. CDR3 sequence reads: CSVDSEGGYGYTF. The CDR3 region has the DNA TGCAGCGTTGATAGTGAGGGCGGCTATGGCTACACCTTC. The whole variable domain, filled in from reference TRBV29-1 and TRBJ1-2, reads SAVISQKPSRDICQRGTSLTIQCQVDSQVTMMFWYRQQPGQSLTLIATANQGSEATYESGFVIDKFPISRPNLTFSTLTVSNMSPEDSSIYLCSVDSEGGYGYTFGSGTRLTVV.

A single count supports this clone. The chain couples TRBV29-1 to TRBJ1-2; weak D call: TRBD1 (5 bases). The CDR3 runs 14 residues. V shed 0 bases and J shed 2 bases, with 10 bases lying between them. In germline, CDR1 is SQVTM, CDR2 ANQGSEA. CDR3 in DNA: TGCAGCGTTGAAGACAGGGCGTCGAACTATGGCTACACCTTC. Translating gives CSVEDRASNYGYTF.

The chain employs TRBV5-1 and TRBJ2-4, with TRBD1 as a possible D gene (6 bases). V lost 0 bases, J lost 8 bases, and 12 bases lay in between. Germline-derived CDR1 and CDR2 are SGHRS and YFSETQ. There are 14 residues in the CDR3. The CDR3 DNA follows: TGCGCCAGCAGCTTGGGGGCAGGGGCGGACATTCAGTACTTC. Its protein is CASSLGAGADIQYF.

V and J are TRBV18 and TRBJ2-1, with TRBD2 as a possible D gene (6 bases). V was pared by 3 bases and J by 1 base, with 10 bases between. The CDR3 consists of 15 residues. Germline V gene sequence: CDR1 KGHSH, CDR2 LQKENI. CDR3 loop: CASSPREHSYNEQFF. For the CDR3, the DNA is TGTGCCAGCTCACCTCGGGAGCATTCCTACAATGAGCAGTTCTTC.

V gene TRBV4-1 combines with J gene TRBJ2-2; a possible D gene is TRBD2 (5 bases). Germline CDR1 and CDR2: MGHRA and YSYEKL. The CDR3 is 15 residues long. Between the trimmed V and J ends, which lost 1 base and 6 bases, there was a span of 12 bases. CDR3 in amino acids: CASSQGRGLAGELFF. The CDR3, as DNA: TGCGCCAGCAGCCAAGGTAGAGGGTTGGCCGGGGAGCTGTTTTTT.

CDR3 sequence (DNA): TGTGCCACCTCGGGACAGATCGGGGAGCTGTTTTTT. This sequence encodes CATSGQIGELFF. The rearrangement links TRBV27 to TRBJ2-2; 7 bases map to TRBD1. Germline loops: CDR1 MNHEY, CDR2 SMNVEV (reference sequence). The CDR3 is 12 residues long. V was pared by 10 bases and J by 7 bases, with 6 bases of the junction left unmatched.

The rearrangement joins TRBV4-1 to TRBJ2-5; 9 bases match TRBD2. The CDR3 loop spans 17 amino acids. Germline-derived CDR1 and CDR2 are MGHRA and YSYEKL. V trimming: 4 bases; J trimming: 5 bases; junction bases outside the gene matches: 14. For the CDR3, the DNA is TGCGCCAGCAGCCTCCTCCCGAGCGGGGGGCTGAGGGAGACCCAGTACTTC. Protein sequence: CASSLLPSGGLRETQYF.

This clone was recorded only once. V is TRBV18 and J is TRBJ2-1, with 8 bases identical to TRBD1. Germline V gives CDR1 KGHSH, CDR2 LQKENI. Unmatched junction bases numbered 7, after V lost 3 bases and J lost 6 bases. This CDR3 has 15 amino acids. The CDR3 region has the DNA TGTGCCAGCTCACCCACAGGGGGTATGGGCAATGAGCAGTTCTTC. Protein product: CASSPTGGMGNEQFF.

This chain joins TRBV6-5 and TRBJ2-6, with D uncertain. With 6 bases removed from V and 0 bases from J, the gap between germline ends came to 9 bases. The CDR3 covers 15 residues. The germline V gene encodes CDR1 MNHEY and CDR2 SVGAGI. CDR3 in DNA: TGTGCCAGCAGCTCTAGTATCTCTGGGGCCAACGTCCTGACTTTC. Protein: CASSSSISGANVLTF.

This chain connects TRBV7-9 to TRBJ2-1, with a possible D match to TRBD2 (6 bases). There are 17 residues in the CDR3. Germline V gene data show CDR1 as SEHNR and CDR2 as FQNEAQ (reference sequence). The V gene lost 1 base and the J gene lost 1 base, with 14 bases spanning the gap. Written as DNA, the CDR3 is TGTGCCAGCAGCTTAGGCCAACTAAGCGGGTCCTACAATGAGCAGTTCTTC. Translating it yields CASSLGQLSGSYNEQFF.

The rearrangement uses TRBV7-8 and TRBJ1-1; 9 bases fit TRBD1. The CDR3 has 16 amino acids. The junction had 13 bases not matched to a gene; V was cut back by 5 bases and J by 6 bases. Germline assignment: CDR1 SGHVS and CDR2 FQNEAQ. The DNA of the CDR3 is TGTGCCAGCAGCCGAATCGTACTGGGACAGGGCGCTGAAGCTTTCTTT. Translated, it gives CASSRIVLGQGAEAFF. The full variable domain, in which reference TRBV7-8 and TRBJ1-1 provide the parts outside the CDR3, is GAGVSQSPRYKVAKRGQDVALRCDPISGHVSLFWYQQALGQGPEFLTYFQNEAQLDKSGLPSDRFFAERPEGSVSTLKIQRTQQEDSAVYLCASSRIVLGQGAEAFFGQGTRLTVV.